This TCR beta chain came from a study of T-cell reconstitution after alpha-beta-depleted transplantation in children. Notes on the study in general: Hyperexpanded clones declined; after one year, newly produced T cells mostly supplied diversity.

It was with unique molecular identifiers that the TCRbeta library was prepared. Via MiXCR, TCRdb re-called the PCR reads, giving one row per CDR3 protein. The sample gives 500,000 to 650,000 distinct CDR3 sequences, 10% to 15% of which show up once; about 2.2% is in the top ten. Concerning this clonotype itself: Its antigen is currently unknown.

This clonotype was sampled from a male patient aged 10-17 years who had a stem cell transplant for acute myeloid leukemia, so the T cells may come from the graft donor. The material sequenced was PBMCs, mostly from graft donor cells, taken 360 days after TCRalphabeta/CD19-depleted stem cell transplant.

CDR3 nucleotides: TGCAGCGTTATGGACGGTGTCGAGACCCAGTACTTC. Residues: CSVMDGVETQYF. This chain connects TRBV29-1 to TRBJ2-5; D gene unclear. Trimming pared 5 bases from V and 5 bases from J, leaving 12 bases between. Looked up from germline, CDR1 is SQVTM and CDR2 is ANQGSEA. The CDR3 sequence is 12 residues long.